This entry concerns a single T cell receptor beta chain. Its antigen is as yet unknown. This record belongs to a study of T cell repertoires in cytomegalovirus infection. The overall study: Well-studied HLA-B-restricted epitopes and recently identified HLA-C-restricted epitopes of CMV were both used in the study. Signatures in public TCR beta sequences pointed to both CMV infection and matching HLA type.

The length of the CDR3 is 14 residues. Germline assignment: CDR1 SGHTA and CDR2 FQGNSA. Trimming removed 5 bases at V and 6 bases at J, with 14 bases between. Findings and caveats of the study: The ex vivo response was dominated by HLA-C-restricted CMV-specific TCR beta clonotypes.

TCRdb passed the reads through MiXCR, listing each CDR3 protein once. The sample contains about 470,000 distinct CDR3 sequences, about 42% of which appear only once. The starting material was cultured PBMCs, obtained from culture after CMV antigen stimulation. This sequence joins TRBV7-2 and TRBJ2-1, with D possibly TRBD2 on 5 matching bases. The clonotype was recovered from a human donor in good health (CMV status not recorded). Some clones in this sample may be carry-over from other donors' samples. The CDR3 reads CASSPRRVSNEQFF. DNA of the CDR3: TGTGCCAGCAGCCCACGGCGGGTGAGCAATGAGCAGTTCTTC. The full variable domain, in which reference TRBV7-2 and TRBJ2-1 provide the parts outside the CDR3, is GAGVSQSPSNKVTEKGKDVELRCDPISGHTALYWYRQSLGQGLEFLIYFQGNSAPDKSGLPSDRFSAERTGGSVSTLTIQRTQQEDSAVYLCASSPRRVSNEQFFGPGTRLTVL.